These 14 T cell receptor beta chains were all obtained from the same sample, sequenced in a study of OX40 agonist ivuxolimab in advanced cancers. Only in-frame clones appear in the TCRdb table, and some are missing; sequencing was by immunoSEQ multiplex PCR. The table lists 100,000 to 120,000 clones, about nine tenths of them singletons. The input for sequencing was CD4+ or CD8+ T cells sorted from blood, taken in a trial of the OX40 agonist ivuxolimab. Receptor source: an adult with an advanced solid tumor such as melanoma, head and neck, liver or kidney cancer.

The gene calls are TRBV18 and TRBJ1-2; D is possibly TRBD1 (5 bases). The CDR3 totals 15 residues. Germline lookup yields CDR1 KGHSH and CDR2 LQKENI. The V gene lost 4 bases and the J gene lost 3 bases, with 15 bases spanning the gap. CDR3 nucleotides: TGTGCCAGCTCACGGGGGTCCGGGCCAGACTATGGCTACACCTTC. It translates to CASSRGSGPDYGYTF.

The chain uses TRBV5-4 and TRBJ2-2, with 9 bases aligning to TRBD2. This CDR3 spans 17 amino acids. The V gene end was trimmed by 0 bases and the J gene end by 1 base; junction bases not matched to a gene: 4. Per the germline V gene, CDR1 is SGHNT and CDR2 is YYREEE (reference sequence). For the CDR3, the DNA is TGTGCCAGCAGCTTGGCCCTAGCGGGGCTGAACACCGGGGAGCTGTTTTTT. Its translation: CASSLALAGLNTGELFF.

This clone occurred once. The chain recombines TRBV30 with TRBJ1-1; D gene uncertain. CDR3 length: 13 residues. Germline CDR1 reads GTSNPN; CDR2 reads SVGIG (reference sequence). V was clipped by 2 bases and J by 3 bases, with 10 bases between them. The CDR3 DNA is TGTGCCTGGAGTCCTGGGGATTACACTGAAGCTTTCTTT. It is translated as CAWSPGDYTEAFF.

This clone was counted a single time. The chain carries TRBV5-4 and TRBJ2-3, with TRBD1 identical over 12 bases. The J segment lost 2 bases and the V segment lost 4 bases, leaving 2 bases of the junction unmatched. CDR3 size: 15 residues. Germline CDR1 and CDR2: SGHNT and YYREEE (reference sequence). CDR3 amino acids: CASSPGQGATDTQYF. The CDR3 DNA reads as TGTGCCAGCAGCCCGGGACAGGGGGCCACAGATACGCAGTATTTT.

The rearrangement uses TRBV10-3 and TRBJ1-2; weak D call: TRBD1 (5 bases). The CDR3 is 16 residues long. V lost 0 bases to trimming and J lost 0 bases, with 11 bases between them. Germline V lookup: CDR1 ENHRY, CDR2 SYGVKD. The CDR3 DNA is TGTGCCATCAGTGAGTCCGGGACGGCCCCTAACTATGGCTACACCTTC. Its translation is CAISESGTAPNYGYTF.

The CDR3 DNA follows: TGTGCCAGCAGTTATACAGGGTTCGGGGCCAACGTCCTGACTTTC. It is translated as CASSYTGFGANVLTF. V usage is TRBV6-6 and J usage is TRBJ2-6; maybe TRBD1 (6 bases). This CDR3 region has 15 residues. V was cut by 3 bases and J by 4 bases, with 10 bases left in between. Germline lookup yields CDR1 MNHNY and CDR2 SVGAGI (reference sequence).

The table lists this clone with a few counts. J is TRBJ1-5 and V is TRBV4-3, with D unresolved. CDR3 length equals 14 residues. V dropped 0 bases and J dropped 2 bases, with 5 bases sitting between them. Germline V CDR1 and CDR2: LGHNA, YSLEER. The CDR3 DNA follows: TGCGCCAGCAGCCAAGATTTACGCAATCAGCCCCAGCATTTT. Protein sequence: CASSQDLRNQPQHF.

The rearrangement uses TRBV6-1 and TRBJ1-6; the D gene is possibly TRBD1 (6 bases). V was clipped by 4 bases and J by 9 bases, with 13 bases between them. The CDR3 is 14 residues long. Germline loops: CDR1 MNHNS, CDR2 SASEGT. The CDR3 region has the DNA TGTGCCAGCAGTGCCTACAGGGTGGCTTCACCCCTCCACTTT. Protein: CASSAYRVASPLHF.

The rearrangement uses TRBV5-4 and TRBJ2-1, with 8 bases matching TRBD2. Germline assignment: CDR1 SGHNT and CDR2 YYREEE (reference sequence). Unmatched junction bases numbered 9, after V lost 4 bases and J lost 9 bases. This CDR3 contains 14 residues. The CDR3 loop reads CASSPTSGGGEQFF. The CDR3 DNA sequence: TGTGCCAGCAGCCCGACGTCGGGGGGGGGTGAGCAGTTCTTC.

The V and J genes are TRBV4-1 and TRBJ2-5; D assignment may be TRBD1 or TRBD2 (5 bases each). The CDR3 length is 16 residues. V dropped 4 bases and J dropped 5 bases, with 20 bases sitting between them. Germline V gives CDR1 MGHRA, CDR2 YSYEKL. CDR3 in amino acids: CASSPSRGTLGETQYF. DNA for the CDR3: TGCGCCAGCAGCCCCTCCCGGGGCACCCTCGGGGAGACCCAGTACTTC.

V usage is TRBV9 and J usage is TRBJ2-7, with 11 bases that match TRBD1. The CDR3 has 15 amino acids. CDR1 is SGDLS and CDR2 is YYNGEE in the germline V gene. V lost 3 bases and J lost 2; bases outside the gene matches: 4. The CDR3, as DNA: TGTGCCAGCAGCGGGGGGACAGGGGGTGCCTACGAGCAGTACTTC. It is translated as CASSGGTGGAYEQYF.

Only one count was recorded for this clone. The gene calls are TRBV7-3 and TRBJ2-1; possible D gene TRBD2, 6 bases. This CDR3 comprises 15 residues. The germline V and J ends were trimmed by 5 bases and 5 bases, with 16 bases remaining between them. Germline V gene data show CDR1 as SGHTA and CDR2 as FQGTGA. The CDR3, as DNA: TGTGCCAGCAGCGAAGCTAGCGTTACTAACAATGAGCAGTTCTTC. The encoded protein is CASSEASVTNNEQFF.

The chain recombines TRBV9 with TRBJ2-1; D is uncertain. The CDR3 totals 13 residues. With 4 bases removed from V and 2 bases from J, the gap between germline ends came to 7 bases. From germline, CDR1 is SGDLS and CDR2 YYNGEE. The CDR3 DNA follows: TGTGCCAGCAGCCCCTTAACCTACAATGAGCAGTTCTTC. Residues: CASSPLTYNEQFF. Drawing the rest from reference TRBV9 and TRBJ2-1, the complete variable domain is DSGVTQTPKHLITATGQRVTLRCSPRSGDLSVYWYQQSLDQGLQFLIQYYNGEERAKGNILERFSAQQFPDLHSELNLSSLELGDSALYFCASSPLTYNEQFFGPGTRLTVL.

In its sample, this clone was seen a few times. The V and J genes are TRBV30 and TRBJ1-1; D call uncertain. Trimming shortened V by 8 bases and J by 0 bases, and 13 bases separated the two germline ends. CDR1 and CDR2 (germline): GTSNPN, SVGIG (reference sequence). The CDR3 has 13 amino acids. CDR3 region: CALEGDLNTEAFF. In DNA form, the CDR3 reads TGTGCCCTGGAGGGAGATTTGAACACTGAAGCTTTCTTT.